The 28 T cell receptor beta chains given below trace back to one sample, sequenced in a study of blood T cell repertoires in COVID-19 (TCRdb year 2020). Library preparation employed the immunoSEQ multiplex PCR assay. Not all clones reach the TCRdb copy of this immuneACCESS table, which keeps in-frame sequences only. Checked studies attribute under half of the gap to unresolved V genes and leave the rest unexplained. This sample holds about 26,000 clones; about nine tenths were observed only once. The top ten hold 2.5% to 3.5% of the sample. Sequenced material: peripheral blood. The receptors stem from a human donor in a cohort sampled during active COVID-19.

The rearrangement links TRBV4-1 to TRBJ2-7; 8 nucleotides agree with TRBD2. Germline V gene data show CDR1 as MGHRA and CDR2 as YSYEKL. CDR3 length equals 15 residues. V shed 0 bases, J shed 9 bases, and the junction held 10 bases outside the gene matches. The DNA for the CDR3 is TGCGCCAGCAGCCAAGAGGTCGGGACTAGTCGGGGGCAGTACTTC. It encodes CASSQEVGTSRGQYF.

The chain employs TRBV11-2 and TRBJ1-3, with D unresolved. This CDR3 has 12 amino acids. Germline V gives CDR1 SGHAT, CDR2 FQNNGV. CDR3 protein: CASSGSGNTIYF. CDR3 nucleotides: TGTGCTTCGTCGGGGAGCGGAAACACCATATATTTT.

V and J are TRBV19 and TRBJ2-5, with 9 bases matching TRBD2. This CDR3 spans 13 amino acids. The germline gives CDR1 LNHDA, CDR2 SQIVND (reference sequence). V was clipped by 6 bases and J by 4 bases; unmatched bases: 3. The CDR3 here is CASRREGVETQYF. The CDR3 DNA sequence: TGTGCCAGTAGGCGGGAGGGAGTAGAGACCCAGTACTTC.

This clone was counted only a few times. The CDR3: CASTEMGDRGVNTEAFF. For the CDR3, the DNA is TGTGCCAGCACCGAAATGGGGGACAGGGGGGTGAACACTGAAGCTTTCTTT. This chain joins TRBV28 and TRBJ1-1, with TRBD1 identical over 11 bases. This CDR3 is built from 17 residues. CDR1 MDHEN and CDR2 SYDVKM come from the germline V gene. The trim removed 7 bases at V and 0 bases at J, leaving 10 bases unmatched.

The rearrangement links TRBV5-1 to TRBJ2-5; 10 nucleotides agree with TRBD2. Germline assignment: CDR1 SGHRS and CDR2 YFSETQ. The CDR3 contains 15 residues. Trimming cost V 2 bases and J 5 bases; bases outside gene matches: 6. The CDR3 protein is CASSFTAGGRETQYF. CDR3 coding DNA: TGCGCCAGCAGCTTTACAGCGGGGGGGCGGGAGACCCAGTACTTC.

The chain combines TRBV9 with TRBJ1-4, with D tentatively TRBD1 (5 bases). The V end was cut by 4 bases, the J end by 7 bases, with 14 bases between. This CDR3 comprises 14 residues. Germline CDR1 SGDLS, CDR2 YYNGEE. The CDR3 DNA reads as TGTGCCAGCAGCTCCAGGACGGGGGGTGAAAAACTGTTTTTT. This sequence encodes CASSSRTGGEKLFF.

The chain is built from TRBV11-2 and TRBJ2-4; TRBD1 aligns across 11 bases. V shed 5 bases and J 7 bases; nucleotides not matched to a gene: 10. This CDR3 is built from 16 residues. Germline V gene sequence: CDR1 SGHAT, CDR2 FQNNGV. The CDR3 region is CASSLHGTGGINIQYF. The CDR3 DNA reads as TGTGCCAGCAGCCTTCACGGGACAGGGGGTATTAACATTCAGTACTTC.

The V and J genes are TRBV24-1 and TRBJ2-5; no definite D call. The CDR3 spans 16 residues. The germline V gene encodes CDR1 KGHDR and CDR2 SFDVKD. V lost 7 bases to trimming and J lost 2 bases, with 19 bases between them. In DNA form, the CDR3 reads TGTGCCACCAGCCAGTATGCGGCGAACGGGCAAGAGACCCAGTACTTC. Amino acid sequence: CATSQYAANGQETQYF.

J is TRBJ1-6 and V is TRBV6-5; TRBD1 agrees at 8 bases. Losses at the gene ends were 7 bases for V and 10 bases for J; bases not matched to a gene: 9. CDR3 length: 14 residues. Germline CDR1 and CDR2: MNHEY and SVGAGI. The CDR3 loop reads CASTDRGNWSPLHF. The CDR3 coding sequence is TGTGCCAGCACCGACAGGGGAAACTGGTCACCCCTCCACTTT.

This rearrangement joins TRBV4-2 to TRBJ2-4; possible D gene TRBD1, 7 bases. Trimming removed 1 base from V and 6 bases from J, with 16 bases in between. CDR3 length: 16 amino acids. Germline V lookup: CDR1 LGHNA, CDR2 YNFKEQ. The CDR3 spells CASSQVPGQEGNIQYF. The CDR3, as DNA: TGTGCCAGCAGCCAAGTTCCCGGACAGGAGGGAAACATTCAGTACTTC.

The chain combines TRBV5-5 with TRBJ2-5; 8 nucleotides match TRBD2. There are 15 residues in the CDR3. V gave up 4 bases and J gave up 5 bases; unmatched junction bases: 10. From germline, CDR1 is SGHKS and CDR2 YYEKEE (reference sequence). The CDR3 sequence is CASSAGLVGGETQYF. CDR3 nucleotide sequence: TGTGCCAGCAGCGCGGGACTAGTTGGCGGGGAGACCCAGTACTTC. Using reference TRBV5-5 and TRBJ2-5 for the parts outside the CDR3, the full variable domain is DAGVTQSPTHLIKTRGQQVTLRCSPISGHKSVSWYQQVLGQGPQFIFQYYEKEERGRGNFPDRFSARQFPNYSSELNVNALLLGDSALYLCASSAGLVGGETQYFGPGTRLLVL.

This clone was detected a few times. The chain carries TRBV29-1 and TRBJ2-3; D gene uncertain. This CDR3 has 14 residues. Germline V gene data show CDR1 as SQVTM and CDR2 as ANQGSEA. The ends were cut back, 2 bases at V and 6 bases at J, with 15 bases in the middle. The CDR3 protein is CSVELSGHRDTQYF. In DNA form, the CDR3 reads TGCAGCGTTGAACTATCAGGTCATAGGGATACGCAGTATTTT.

The chain is built from TRBV7-3 and TRBJ1-1; the D gene is possibly TRBD1 (5 bases). Per germline, CDR1 SGHTA and CDR2 FQGTGA. The CDR3 contains 13 residues. V shed 4 bases and J shed 5 bases, with 11 bases lying between them. The CDR3 loop reads CASSSPGGTEAFF. CDR3 DNA: TGTGCCAGCAGCTCCCCGGGGGGGACTGAAGCTTTCTTT.

The chain links TRBV28 to TRBJ1-4; 9 bases are a match to TRBD1. The CDR3 has 18 residues. J lost 10 bases, V lost 5 bases, and 20 bases had no gene match. From germline, CDR1 is MDHEN and CDR2 SYDVKM. This CDR3 reads CASSPNRGQGHKGTKLFF. CDR3 DNA: TGTGCCAGCAGTCCAAACCGGGGACAGGGTCACAAGGGGACAAAACTGTTTTTT.

The chain has TRBV4-1 and TRBJ1-2, with D unresolved. The CDR3 is 16 amino acids. CDR1 and CDR2 (germline): MGHRA, YSYEKL. Trimming pared 6 bases from V and 2 bases from J, leaving 19 bases between. CDR3 residues: CASRRLLRQANYGYTF. The CDR3 DNA follows: TGCGCCAGCAGACGCCTACTCCGTCAAGCCAACTATGGCTACACCTTC.

The genes are TRBV6-2 or TRBV6-3 and TRBJ2-1; TRBD2 agrees at 7 bases. Germline loops: CDR1 MNHEY, CDR2 SVGEGT. The CDR3 loop spans 14 amino acids. V was clipped by 0 bases and J by 10 bases; unmatched bases: 6. CDR3 in amino acids: CASSYSRLADEQFF. The CDR3 DNA reads as TGTGCCAGCAGTTACTCCAGACTAGCAGACGAGCAGTTCTTC.

The chain recombines TRBV7-3 with TRBJ2-2, with a weak D call TRBD2 (6 bases). The CDR3 totals 16 residues. The ends were cut back, 8 bases at V and 7 bases at J, with 23 bases in the middle. From germline, CDR1 is SGHTA and CDR2 FQGTGA. The DNA of the CDR3 is TGTGCCAGCGCGACAAGCGGAGGGGTCACGGTCGGGGAGCTGTTTTTT. Protein sequence: CASATSGGVTVGELFF.

This chain connects TRBV2 to TRBJ2-2; the D gene is possibly TRBD2 (5 bases). The CDR3 runs to 13 residues. Germline CDR1 SNHLY, CDR2 FYNNEI. The V end was cut by 7 bases, the J end by 3 bases, with 9 bases between. The chain's CDR3 is CASIWGDTGELFF. Written as DNA, the CDR3 is TGTGCCAGCATTTGGGGAGACACCGGGGAGCTGTTTTTT.

This clone was found once. This chain uses TRBV2 with TRBJ1-6; 8 bases map to TRBD1. This CDR3 comprises 15 residues. CDR1 is SNHLY, CDR2 FYNNEI, per germline. V was clipped by 6 bases and J by 6 bases; unmatched bases: 7. CDR3 DNA: TGTGCCAGCAGCGCCCAGGGGGCAGGTAATTCACCCCTCCACTTT. Encoded protein: CASSAQGAGNSPLHF.

The CDR3 DNA is TGTGCCAGCAGTCCGACAGGGGGTGGTAATCAGCCCCAGCATTTT. It translates to CASSPTGGGNQPQHF. V and J are TRBV2 and TRBJ1-5; 9 bases map to TRBD1. This CDR3 is built from 15 residues. Germline values: CDR1 SNHLY, CDR2 FYNNEI. After removal of 5 bases from V and 4 bases from J, the junction contained 6 bases not matched to a gene.

The chain recombines TRBV14 with TRBJ2-3; unclear D gene. Germline CDR1 reads SGHDN; CDR2 reads FVKESK. The CDR3 consists of 14 residues. The ends were cut back, 3 bases at V and 2 bases at J, with 9 bases in the middle. The CDR3 sequence: CASSQGRHTDTQYF. DNA of the CDR3: TGTGCCAGCAGCCAGGGCAGACACACAGATACGCAGTATTTT.

This sequence joins TRBV7-9 and TRBJ2-7, with a weak D call TRBD2 (5 bases). The CDR3 spans 16 residues. Germline-derived CDR1 and CDR2 are SEHNR and FQNEAQ (reference sequence). The germline V and J ends were trimmed by 1 base and 5 bases, with 18 bases remaining between them. In DNA form, the CDR3 reads TGTGCCAGCAGCTTAGGGTACGCGGGTTCAGTAGACGAGCAGTACTTC. It encodes CASSLGYAGSVDEQYF.

The chain couples TRBV11-2 to TRBJ2-7; tentative D call: TRBD2 (6 bases). Germline values: CDR1 SGHAT, CDR2 FQNNGV. The CDR3 is 13 residues long. The germline V and J ends were trimmed by 5 bases and 6 bases, with 14 bases remaining between them. In DNA form, the CDR3 reads TGTGCCAGCAGCGCCAGTCGGGGGACCGAGCAGTACTTC. It is translated as CASSASRGTEQYF.

V usage is TRBV5-1 and J usage is TRBJ2-3; 10 positions match TRBD2. The germline CDR1 and CDR2 sequences are SGHRS and YFSETQ. The trim removed 4 bases at V and 0 bases at J, leaving 11 bases unmatched. This CDR3 is 18 amino acids long. The CDR3 spells CASSIDLLAGDSTDTQYF. The CDR3 DNA is TGCGCCAGCAGCATCGACCTTCTAGCGGGGGATAGCACAGATACGCAGTATTTT.

V gene TRBV7-7 combines with J gene TRBJ2-1; D may be TRBD2 (5 bases). V dropped 1 base and J dropped 7 bases, with 14 bases sitting between them. The length of the CDR3 is 15 residues. Germline V gene data show CDR1 as SSHAT and CDR2 as FNYEAQ (reference sequence). CDR3 residues: CASSLDIGVGNEQFF. The CDR3 region has the DNA TGTGCCAGCAGCTTAGATATCGGGGTCGGGAATGAGCAGTTCTTC.

The V gene is TRBV9, the J gene TRBJ2-3, with 12 bases matching TRBD2. The J segment lost 4 bases and the V segment lost 2 bases, leaving 5 bases of the junction unmatched. This CDR3 comprises 16 residues. Germline V gene sequence: CDR1 SGDLS, CDR2 YYNGEE. In nucleotides, the CDR3 is TGTGCCAGCAGCGTCCTAGCGGGGGGGTTCCCAGATACGCAGTATTTT. Its translation is CASSVLAGGFPDTQYF.

A single count supports this clone. The chain is built from TRBV18 and TRBJ2-7; TRBD1 is a possible D gene (5 bases). The ends were cut back, 3 bases at V and 0 bases at J, with 9 bases in the middle. The CDR3 is 14 amino acids. The V gene's germline CDR1 is KGHSH and CDR2 LQKENI. The CDR3, as DNA: TGTGCCAGCTCACCTGGGGCTACCTCCTACGAGCAGTACGTC. This translates into CASSPGATSYEQYV.

This clone has just one count. This likely stems from a read error, as it lies one base from a far larger clone. Other nucleotide sequences from this sample produce the same CDR3. CDR3 protein: CASSIRGRGVRAEAFF. CDR3 DNA sequence: TGTGCCAGCAGCATACGGGGCAGGGGGGTTCGGGCTGAAGCTTTCTTT. The chain couples TRBV5-6 to TRBJ1-1, with 7 bases aligning to TRBD1. The CDR3 spans 16 residues. With 4 bases clipped from V and 6 bases from J, the junction kept 15 bases outside the gene matches. The V gene's germline CDR1 is SGHDT and CDR2 YYEEEE. The variable domain in full, with the rest retrieved from reference TRBV5-6 and TRBJ1-1, is DAGVTQSPTHLIKTRGQQVTLRCSPKSGHDTVSWYQQALGQGPQFIFQYYEEEERQRGNFPDRFSGHQFPNYSSELNVNALLLGDSALYLCASSIRGRGVRAEAFFGQGTRLTVV.